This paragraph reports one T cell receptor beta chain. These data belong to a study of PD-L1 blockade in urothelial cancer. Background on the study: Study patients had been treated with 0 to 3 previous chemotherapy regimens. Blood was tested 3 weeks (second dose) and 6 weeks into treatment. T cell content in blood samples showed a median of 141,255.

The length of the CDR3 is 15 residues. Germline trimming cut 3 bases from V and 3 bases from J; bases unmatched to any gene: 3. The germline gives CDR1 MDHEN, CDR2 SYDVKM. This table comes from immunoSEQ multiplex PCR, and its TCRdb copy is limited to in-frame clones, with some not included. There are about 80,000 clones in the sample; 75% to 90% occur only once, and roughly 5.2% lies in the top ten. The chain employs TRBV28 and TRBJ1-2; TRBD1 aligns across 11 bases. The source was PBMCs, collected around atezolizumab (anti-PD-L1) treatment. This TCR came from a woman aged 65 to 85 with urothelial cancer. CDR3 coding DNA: TGTGCCAGCAGTTTCCTGGGACAGGGGGACTATGGCTACACCTTC. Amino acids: CASSFLGQGDYGYTF.